The next 32 T cell receptor beta chains were all read from a single sample in a study of molecular identifiers for immune sequencing clone quantification. TCRdb passed the PCR reads through MiXCR, listing each CDR3 protein once. The sample gives a few hundred thousand distinct CDR3 sequences, about 22% of which show up once; about 0.78% is in the top ten. The sequenced sample was naive CD8+ T cells from blood, with Jurkat cell RNA spiked in. Subset given: FACS-sorted CD8+CD4-CCR7+CD45RA+ naive T cells. These receptors were obtained from a human donor in good health. Some libraries in this study had Jurkat cell RNA spiked in.

Ten or more counts support this clonotype. This chain uses TRBV27 with TRBJ1-1; D is unresolved. The CDR3 has 14 residues. Germline V gene data show CDR1 as MNHEY and CDR2 as SMNVEV (reference sequence). The ends were cut back, 2 bases at V and 2 bases at J, with 9 bases in the middle. The CDR3 DNA follows: TGTGCCAGCAGTTTAAGCCCGAGCAACACTGAAGCTTTCTTT. Translated, it gives CASSLSPSNTEAFF.

This clonotype was detected only a few times. The chain carries TRBV30 and TRBJ1-2; 12 bases are shared with TRBD1. The germline V gene has CDR1 GTSNPN and CDR2 SVGIG (reference sequence). The CDR3 loop spans 13 amino acids. V was clipped by 2 bases and J by 8 bases; unmatched bases: 3. In DNA form, the CDR3 reads TGTGCCTGGAGTTCGGGACAGGGGGCCGGCTACACCTTC. This sequence encodes CAWSSGQGAGYTF. The variable domain in full, with the rest retrieved from reference TRBV30 and TRBJ1-2, is SQTIHQWPATLVQPVGSPLSLECTVEGTSNPNLYWYRQAAGRGLQLLFYSVGIGQISSEVPQNLSASRPQDRQFILSSKKLLLSDSGFYLCAWSSGQGAGYTFGSGTRLTVV.

A word on this clonotype: Here the CDR3 omits its conserved ending phenylalanine or tryptophan, so a read error is the likely source. Here the CDR3 DNA reads TGTGCCAGCAGCTCTACCGATCGGGCCAGATCAGCGTACGAGGATGAGCAGTTCCTC. Amino acid sequence: CASSSTDRARSAYEDEQFL. The chain recombines TRBV28 with TRBJ2-1; D unclear. The CDR3 extends over 19 amino acids. Germline V gene data show CDR1 as MDHEN and CDR2 as SYDVKM. V was shortened by 6 bases and J by 8 bases, with 32 bases between the two germline ends.

The chain recombines TRBV4-3 with TRBJ2-5; TRBD2 agrees at 9 bases. This CDR3 has 17 amino acids. Germline trimming cut 4 bases from V and 2 bases from J; bases unmatched to any gene: 11. The germline CDR1 and CDR2 sequences are LGHNA and YSLEER. DNA of the CDR3: TGCGCCAGCAGCCGAGAGACGGCGGGAGGGTTGCAAGAGACCCAGTACTTC. It is translated as CASSRETAGGLQETQYF.

This rearrangement joins TRBV6-2 or TRBV6-3 to TRBJ1-2; no clear D gene. Germline V gene data show CDR1 as MNHEY and CDR2 as SVGEGT. V lost 6 bases and J 6 bases, leaving 14 bases between the germline ends. This CDR3 comprises 13 residues. CDR3 amino acids: CASSYTSTNGYTF. CDR3 nucleotides: TGTGCCAGCAGCTACACGAGTACCAATGGCTACACCTTC.

The chain combines TRBV4-3 with TRBJ2-3, with 11 bases lining up with TRBD2. The length of the CDR3 is 20 residues. The V gene end was trimmed by 0 bases and the J gene end by 0 bases; junction bases not matched to a gene: 11. Germline V lookup: CDR1 LGHNA, CDR2 YSLEER. As DNA, the CDR3 is TGCGCCAGCAGCCAAGACCTAGCGGGAGGATCGTTTGGTAGCACAGATACGCAGTATTTT. Translation gives CASSQDLAGGSFGSTDTQYF.

The DNA of the CDR3 is TGTGCCTGGAGTTCCAGGGTCTTGGTCTCTGGAAACACCATATATTTT. Amino acids: CAWSSRVLVSGNTIYF. The genes are TRBV30 and TRBJ1-3; D perhaps matches TRBD1 (5 bases). V lost 2 bases to trimming and J lost 0 bases, with 14 bases between them. The CDR3 has 16 amino acids. Germline CDR1 and CDR2: GTSNPN and SVGIG (reference sequence).

Many counts were recorded for this clonotype. The CDR3 spells CASSLTDRQETQYF. In DNA form, the CDR3 reads TGTGCCAGCAGCTTAACGGACAGACAAGAGACCCAGTACTTC. The chain carries TRBV13 and TRBJ2-5, with D possibly being TRBD1 (6 bases). The V gene's germline CDR1 is PRHDT and CDR2 FYEKMQ (reference sequence). V was trimmed by 2 bases and J by 2 bases, leaving 9 bases between them. The CDR3 has 14 amino acids. The whole variable domain, filled in from reference TRBV13 and TRBJ2-5, reads AAGVIQSPRHLIKEKRETATLKCYPIPRHDTVYWYQQGPGQDPQFLISFYEKMQSDKGSIPDRFSAQQFSDYHSELNMSSLELGDSALYFCASSLTDRQETQYFGPGTRLLVL.

This clonotype came up many times. The chain uses TRBV29-1 and TRBJ2-5, with a tentative D call TRBD1 (6 bases). The length of the CDR3 is 13 residues. Germline assignment: CDR1 SQVTM and CDR2 ANQGSEA. V shed 6 bases and J shed 5 bases, with 16 bases lying between them. The CDR3, as DNA: TGCAGCGTCGAAACAGGGATTTCGGAGACCCAGTACTTC. This codes for CSVETGISETQYF.

This chain uses TRBV10-1 with TRBJ2-3, with a possible D match to TRBD2 (5 bases). This CDR3 has 15 amino acids. Trimming pared 3 bases from V and 0 bases from J, leaving 10 bases between. From germline, CDR1 is WNHNN and CDR2 SYGVQD (reference sequence). CDR3 residues: CASSDGVTSTDTQYF. The CDR3 DNA follows: TGCGCCAGCAGTGACGGGGTTACTAGCACAGATACGCAGTATTTT.

This clonotype was seen more than once but under ten times. The chain uses TRBV12-3 or TRBV12-4 and TRBJ2-3; D remains ambiguous. Trimming pared 4 bases from V and 0 bases from J, leaving 14 bases between. This CDR3 comprises 16 residues. The chain's CDR3 is CASSYPPVTSTDTQYF. The CDR3 coding sequence is TGTGCCAGCAGTTACCCCCCCGTGACTAGCACAGATACGCAGTATTTT.

Comments on this clonotype: This could be a read error, since a much larger clone is one nucleotide away. The chain is built from TRBV4-3 and TRBJ2-3, with 9 positions matching TRBD1. Germline loops: CDR1 LGHNA, CDR2 YSLEER. The CDR3 covers 17 residues. CDR3 sequence reads: CACSQDRTGGASDTQYF. The CDR3 region has the DNA TGCGCCTGCAGCCAAGACCGCACAGGGGGCGCCTCAGATACGCAGTATTTT.

With respect to this clonotype: This could be a read error, since a much larger clone is one nucleotide away. The V call is TRBV18, the J call TRBJ2-7; 11 nucleotides line up with TRBD2. Germline values: CDR1 KGHSH, CDR2 LQKENI. Trimming cost V 5 bases and J 3 bases; bases outside gene matches: 6. CDR3 length equals 15 residues. DNA for the CDR3: TGTGCCAGCTCAGAGACTAGCGGGGTTGTCTACGAGCAGTACTTC. It specifies CASSETSGVVYEQYF.

As regards this clonotype: Germline is not matched at one junction end, which may reflect a read error. The rearrangement links TRBV10-3 to TRBJ2-2, with unresolved D. The CDR3 sequence is 12 residues long. Germline lookup yields CDR1 ENHRY and CDR2 SYGVKD. The CDR3 nucleotides are TGTGCCATCAAAAGATCCACCAGGGAGCTGTTTTTT. Translated: CAIKRSTRELFF.

There are many counts of this clonotype. This chain uses TRBV7-2 with TRBJ2-2, with a possible D match to TRBD2 (5 bases). The CDR3 has 14 residues. V lost 1 base and J lost 9, with 12 bases in between. From germline, CDR1 is SGHTA and CDR2 FQGNSA. Written as DNA, the CDR3 is TGTGCCAGCAGCTTAGTATCCGGAGGTCGGGAGCTGTTTTTT. Translating gives CASSLVSGGRELFF.

This clonotype occurred many times. This chain uses TRBV6-5 with TRBJ2-7, with 9 bases lining up with TRBD1. The CDR3 runs to 14 residues. Germline lookup yields CDR1 MNHEY and CDR2 SVGAGI. Germline trimming cut 8 bases from V and 3 bases from J; bases unmatched to any gene: 8. The CDR3 reads CASAKQGADYEQYF. CDR3 DNA sequence: TGTGCCAGCGCGAAACAGGGGGCAGACTACGAGCAGTACTTC.

The chain combines TRBV15 with TRBJ2-7; 9 nucleotides line up with TRBD1. The germline gives CDR1 LNHNV, CDR2 YYDKDF (reference sequence). V trimming: 0 bases; J trimming: 7 bases; junction bases outside the gene matches: 4. The CDR3 has 14 amino acids. CDR3 in amino acids: CATSREQGAWEQYF. In DNA, the CDR3 is TGTGCCACCAGCAGAGAACAGGGGGCTTGGGAGCAGTACTTC.

This clonotype was seen ten or more times. The V and J genes are TRBV29-1 and TRBJ2-7, with TRBD2 identical over 9 bases. Germline V CDR1 and CDR2: SQVTM, ANQGSEA. Losses at the gene ends were 7 bases for V and 4 bases for J; bases not matched to a gene: 20. The CDR3 is made up of 17 amino acids. The CDR3: CSALGVSGSPRGYEQYF. The CDR3 nucleotides read TGCAGCGCTCTTGGGGTTAGCGGGAGCCCTAGAGGTTACGAGCAGTACTTC.

This clonotype was recorded once. The V and J genes are TRBV4-3 and TRBJ2-7; 12 bases map to TRBD2. From germline, CDR1 is LGHNA and CDR2 YSLEER. Losses at the gene ends were 3 bases for V and 0 bases for J; bases not matched to a gene: 3. The CDR3 extends over 16 amino acids. The CDR3 DNA is TGCGCCAGCAGCCACGGGACTAGCGGGCCCTCCTACGAGCAGTACTTC. It codes for CASSHGTSGPSYEQYF.

Many counts were recorded for this clonotype. V is TRBV6-6 and J is TRBJ2-3; perhaps TRBD2 as D (5 bases). CDR1 MNHNY and CDR2 SVGAGI come from the germline V gene (reference sequence). V was shortened by 5 bases and J by 4 bases, with 10 bases between the two germline ends. The CDR3 is made up of 13 amino acids. CDR3: CASSGTAADTQYF. In nucleotides, the CDR3 is TGTGCCAGCAGTGGTACAGCGGCAGATACGCAGTATTTT.

This rearrangement joins TRBV20-1 to TRBJ1-2; the D gene is possibly TRBD1 (6 bases). This CDR3 is 14 amino acids long. Germline assignment: CDR1 DFQATT and CDR2 SNEGSKA (reference sequence). The germline V and J ends were trimmed by 1 base and 0 bases, with 9 bases remaining between them. In nucleotides, the CDR3 is TGCAGTGCTAGAGCTCAGGGGACTAACTATGGCTACACCTTC. It yields the protein CSARAQGTNYGYTF.

The rearrangement links TRBV27 to TRBJ2-2; a weak D match, TRBD1 (5 bases). Deletions cut 5 bases from V and 6 bases from J, with 19 bases between. The CDR3 contains 16 residues. The germline V gene has CDR1 MNHEY and CDR2 SMNVEV (reference sequence). CDR3 sequence: CASSPLGVTRAGELFF. The CDR3 DNA reads as TGTGCCAGCAGTCCGCTAGGGGTTACCCGGGCCGGGGAGCTGTTTTTT.

This chain joins TRBV6-1 and TRBJ2-7; 10 nucleotides line up with TRBD2. The CDR3 loop spans 17 amino acids. V shed 1 base, J shed 2 bases, and the junction held 8 bases outside the gene matches. Germline-derived CDR1 and CDR2 are MNHNS and SASEGT. The CDR3 sequence is CASSEGVGSGGTYEQYF. The CDR3 DNA follows: TGTGCCAGCAGTGAAGGGGTCGGTAGCGGGGGGACCTACGAGCAGTACTTC.

A note on this clonotype: A clone one base away is much larger, so this may be a read error. This CDR3 fails to terminate in the conserved phenylalanine or tryptophan, so it likely reflects a read error. The CDR3 DNA sequence: TGTGCCAGCAGTGAATCTGATGCTAACTATGGCTACACCTCC. Protein sequence: CASSESDANYGYTS. The rearrangement joins TRBV2 to TRBJ1-2; D remains ambiguous. The germline V gene has CDR1 SNHLY and CDR2 FYNNEI. This CDR3 contains 14 residues. Deletions cut 2 bases from V and 0 bases from J, with 7 bases between.

As regards this clonotype: This may arise from a read error, as a much more abundant clone is one base away. This chain links TRBV7-9 with TRBJ2-7; TRBD1 might be the D (6 bases). The CDR3 covers 14 residues. Trimming shortened V by 4 bases and J by 2 bases, and 12 bases separated the two germline ends. Germline CDR1 and CDR2: SEHNR and FQNEAQ (reference sequence). The CDR3 bases are TGTGCCAGCAGCTCAGGGGCATCAGCCTACGAGCAGTACTTC. Protein sequence: CASSSGASAYEQYF.

Worth noting for this clonotype: The junction shows a germline mismatch at one end, possibly a read error. In DNA form, the CDR3 reads TGCGCCAGCAGCCAAGTTTACCCGGGGGACACTGAAGCTTCCTTT. Its translation is CASSQVYPGDTEASF. The chain uses TRBV4-1 and TRBJ1-1; the D gene is possibly TRBD1 (6 bases). The CDR3 loop spans 15 amino acids. In germline, CDR1 is MGHRA, CDR2 YSYEKL.

This clonotype was seen only a few times. The chain uses TRBV28 and TRBJ1-1, with D possibly TRBD1 on 5 matching bases. V gave up 4 bases and J gave up 1 base, with 13 bases separating them. This CDR3 has 15 residues. The germline gives CDR1 MDHEN, CDR2 SYDVKM. DNA of the CDR3: TGTGCCAGCAGTTCGATCAGGGCCTCGAACACTGAAGCTTTCTTT. This gives the protein CASSSIRASNTEAFF.

Many counts were recorded for this clonotype. The J gene is TRBJ2-3, the V gene TRBV4-2, with TRBD1 matching 10 bases. The germline V gene has CDR1 LGHNA and CDR2 YNFKEQ. The trim removed 1 base at V and 2 bases at J, leaving 6 bases unmatched. CDR3 length: 17 amino acids. CDR3: CASSQAGTGVFTDTQYF. In DNA, the CDR3 is TGTGCCAGCAGCCAAGCGGGGACAGGGGTCTTCACAGATACGCAGTATTTT.

This chain connects TRBV2 to TRBJ2-5; tentatively, D is TRBD2 (6 bases). The CDR3 consists of 15 residues. Germline lookup yields CDR1 SNHLY and CDR2 FYNNEI. V dropped 6 bases and J dropped 1 base, with 15 bases sitting between them. The CDR3 here is CASRAGTPTQETQYF. As DNA, the CDR3 is TGTGCCAGCAGAGCCGGGACTCCGACCCAAGAGACCCAGTACTTC.

The rearrangement links TRBV4-1 to TRBJ2-7; 7 bases fit TRBD1. CDR3 length equals 14 residues. From germline, CDR1 is MGHRA and CDR2 YSYEKL. The trim removed 2 bases at V and 2 bases at J, leaving 3 bases unmatched. The CDR3 sequence is CASSQSQGAYEQYF. The DNA for the CDR3 is TGCGCCAGCAGCCAAAGCCAGGGGGCCTACGAGCAGTACTTC.

At least ten counts were recorded for this clonotype. This chain joins TRBV5-1 and TRBJ2-3; 7 nucleotides align to TRBD1. Germline trimming cut 4 bases from V and 2 bases from J; bases unmatched to any gene: 7. Per germline, CDR1 SGHRS and CDR2 YFSETQ. The CDR3 is 15 amino acids. CDR3 amino acids: CASSVTGAVTDTQYF. The CDR3, as DNA: TGCGCCAGCAGCGTCACAGGGGCGGTCACAGATACGCAGTATTTT.

This clonotype was observed many times. The chain joins TRBV6-5 to TRBJ2-7; tentatively, D is TRBD2 (5 bases). The CDR3 totals 15 residues. Germline values: CDR1 MNHEY, CDR2 SVGAGI. The V end was cut by 0 bases, the J end by 2 bases, with 11 bases between. The CDR3 here is CASSYSTGIAYEQYF. In DNA form, the CDR3 reads TGTGCCAGCAGTTACTCTACGGGAATTGCCTACGAGCAGTACTTC.